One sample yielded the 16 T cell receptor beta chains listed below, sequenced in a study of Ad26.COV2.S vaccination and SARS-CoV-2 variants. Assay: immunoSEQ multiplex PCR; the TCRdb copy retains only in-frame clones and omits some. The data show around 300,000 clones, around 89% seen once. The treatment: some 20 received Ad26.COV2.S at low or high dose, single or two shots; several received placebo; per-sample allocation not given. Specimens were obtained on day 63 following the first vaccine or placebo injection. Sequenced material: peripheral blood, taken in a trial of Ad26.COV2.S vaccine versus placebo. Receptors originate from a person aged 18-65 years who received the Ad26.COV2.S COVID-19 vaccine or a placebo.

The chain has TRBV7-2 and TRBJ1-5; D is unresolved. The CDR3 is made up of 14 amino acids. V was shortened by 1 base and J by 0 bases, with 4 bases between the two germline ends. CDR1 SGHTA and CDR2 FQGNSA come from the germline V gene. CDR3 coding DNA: TGTGCCAGCAGCTTAGATCATAGCAATCAGCCCCAGCATTTT. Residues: CASSLDHSNQPQHF.

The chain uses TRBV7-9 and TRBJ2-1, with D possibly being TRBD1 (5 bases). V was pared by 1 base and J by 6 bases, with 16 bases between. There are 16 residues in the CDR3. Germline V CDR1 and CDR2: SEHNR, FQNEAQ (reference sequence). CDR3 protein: CASSLGASRVFNEQFF. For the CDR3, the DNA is TGTGCCAGCAGCTTAGGGGCGTCCAGGGTTTTCAATGAGCAGTTCTTC.

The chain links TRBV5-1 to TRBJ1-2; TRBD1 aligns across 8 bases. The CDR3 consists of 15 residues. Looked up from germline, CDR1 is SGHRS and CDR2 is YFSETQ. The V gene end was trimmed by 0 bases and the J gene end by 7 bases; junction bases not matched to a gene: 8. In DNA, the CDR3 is TGCGCCAGCAGCTTGGGACCTACAGGGGGGGCTGGCTACACCTTC. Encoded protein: CASSLGPTGGAGYTF.

This CDR3 reads CASSSWEISTNGYTF. For the CDR3, the DNA is TGTGCCAGCAGTTCATGGGAAATCTCCACCAATGGCTACACCTTC. V is TRBV6-2 or TRBV6-3 and J is TRBJ1-2; D remains unclear. The CDR3 spans 15 residues. Germline V gene lookup returns CDR1 MNHEY and CDR2 SVGEGT. Trimming removed 4 bases from V and 6 bases from J, with 18 bases in between.

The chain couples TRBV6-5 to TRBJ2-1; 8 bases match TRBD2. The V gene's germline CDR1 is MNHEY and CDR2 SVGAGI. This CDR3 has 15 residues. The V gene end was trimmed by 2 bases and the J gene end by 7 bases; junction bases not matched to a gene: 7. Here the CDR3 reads CASSYGSGIANEQFF. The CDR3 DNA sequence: TGTGCCAGCAGTTACGGTAGCGGGATAGCTAATGAGCAGTTCTTC.

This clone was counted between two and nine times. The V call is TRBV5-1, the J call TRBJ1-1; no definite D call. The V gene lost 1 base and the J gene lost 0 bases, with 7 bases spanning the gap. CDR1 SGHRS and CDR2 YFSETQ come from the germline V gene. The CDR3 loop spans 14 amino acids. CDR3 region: CASSLPQLNTEAFF. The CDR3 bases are TGCGCCAGCAGCTTGCCCCAGTTGAACACTGAAGCTTTCTTT.

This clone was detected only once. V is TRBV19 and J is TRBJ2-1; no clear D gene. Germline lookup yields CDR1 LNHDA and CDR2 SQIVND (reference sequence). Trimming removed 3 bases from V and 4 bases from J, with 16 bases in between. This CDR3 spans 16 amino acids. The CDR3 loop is CASSIAVKGRYNEQFF. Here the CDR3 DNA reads TGTGCCAGTAGTATTGCAGTCAAGGGTCGGTACAATGAGCAGTTCTTC.

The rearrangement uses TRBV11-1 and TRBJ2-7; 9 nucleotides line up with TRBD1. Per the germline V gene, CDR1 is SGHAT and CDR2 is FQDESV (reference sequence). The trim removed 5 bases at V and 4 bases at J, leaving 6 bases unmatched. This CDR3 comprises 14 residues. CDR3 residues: CASSSLQGAYEQYF. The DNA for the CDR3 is TGTGCCAGCAGCAGTTTACAGGGGGCTTACGAGCAGTACTTC.

The CDR3: CASSNTVNTGELFF. CDR3 in DNA: TGTGCCAGTAGTAATACAGTGAACACCGGGGAGCTGTTTTTT. The chain combines TRBV19 with TRBJ2-2; D is undetermined. The CDR3 has 14 residues. Per the germline V gene, CDR1 is LNHDA and CDR2 is SQIVND (reference sequence). The V end was cut by 4 bases, the J end by 1 base, with 7 bases between.

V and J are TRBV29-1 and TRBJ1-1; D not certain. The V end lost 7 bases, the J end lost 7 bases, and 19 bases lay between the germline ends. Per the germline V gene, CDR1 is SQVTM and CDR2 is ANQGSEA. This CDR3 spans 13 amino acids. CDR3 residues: CSAILLGEGEAFF. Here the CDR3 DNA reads TGCAGCGCTATACTTCTGGGAGAAGGTGAAGCTTTCTTT. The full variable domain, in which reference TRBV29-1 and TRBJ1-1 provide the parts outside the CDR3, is SAVISQKPSRDICQRGTSLTIQCQVDSQVTMMFWYRQQPGQSLTLIATANQGSEATYESGFVIDKFPISRPNLTFSTLTVSNMSPEDSSIYLCSAILLGEGEAFFGQGTRLTVV.

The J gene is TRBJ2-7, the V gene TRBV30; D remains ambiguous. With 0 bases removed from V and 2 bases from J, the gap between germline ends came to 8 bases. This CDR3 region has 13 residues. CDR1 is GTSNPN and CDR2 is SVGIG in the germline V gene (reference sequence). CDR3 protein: CAWSVLDPYEQYF. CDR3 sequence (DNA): TGTGCCTGGAGTGTACTGGACCCCTACGAGCAGTACTTC. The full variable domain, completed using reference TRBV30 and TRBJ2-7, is SQTIHQWPATLVQPVGSPLSLECTVEGTSNPNLYWYRQAAGRGLQLLFYSVGIGQISSEVPQNLSASRPQDRQFILSSKKLLLSDSGFYLCAWSVLDPYEQYFGPGTRLTVT.

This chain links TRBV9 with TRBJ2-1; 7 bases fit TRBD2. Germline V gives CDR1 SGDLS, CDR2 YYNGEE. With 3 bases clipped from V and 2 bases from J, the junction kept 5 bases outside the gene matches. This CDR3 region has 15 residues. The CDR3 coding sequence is TGTGCCAGCAGCGCGCGCGGGAGACCCTACAATGAGCAGTTCTTC. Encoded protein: CASSARGRPYNEQFF.

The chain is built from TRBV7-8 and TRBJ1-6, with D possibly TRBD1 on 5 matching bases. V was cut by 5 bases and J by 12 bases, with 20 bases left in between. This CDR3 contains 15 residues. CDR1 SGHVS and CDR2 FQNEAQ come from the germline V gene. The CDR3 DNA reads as TGTGCCAGCAGCCCCGAGCCGGGGGAGAAGGGACCCCTCCACTTT. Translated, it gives CASSPEPGEKGPLHF. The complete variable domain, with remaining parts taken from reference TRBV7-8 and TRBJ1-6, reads GAGVSQSPRYKVAKRGQDVALRCDPISGHVSLFWYQQALGQGPEFLTYFQNEAQLDKSGLPSDRFFAERPEGSVSTLKIQRTQQEDSAVYLCASSPEPGEKGPLHFGNGTRLTVT.

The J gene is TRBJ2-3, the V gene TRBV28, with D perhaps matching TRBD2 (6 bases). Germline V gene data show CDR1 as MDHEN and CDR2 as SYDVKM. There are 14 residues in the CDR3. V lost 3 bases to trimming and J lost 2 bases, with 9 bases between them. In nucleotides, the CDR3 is TGTGCCAGCAGTTTGCTAGCGATCACAGATACGCAGTATTTT. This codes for CASSLLAITDTQYF.

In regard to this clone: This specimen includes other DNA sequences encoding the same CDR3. For the CDR3, the DNA is TGCGCCAGCAGCCGGACGGGGAACACTGAAGCTTTCTTT. It codes for CASSRTGNTEAFF. The genes are TRBV5-1 and TRBJ1-1, with no clear D. V dropped 4 bases and J dropped 1 base, with 8 bases sitting between them. Germline assignment: CDR1 SGHRS and CDR2 YFSETQ. The CDR3 covers 13 residues.

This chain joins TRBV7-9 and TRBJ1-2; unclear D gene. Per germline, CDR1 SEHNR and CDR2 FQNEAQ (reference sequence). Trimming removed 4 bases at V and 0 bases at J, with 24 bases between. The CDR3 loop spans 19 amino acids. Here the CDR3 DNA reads TGTGCCAGCAGCTCACCTCCCCATCAGAGGGTGCCGACTAACTATGGCTACACCTTC. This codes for CASSSPPHQRVPTNYGYTF.